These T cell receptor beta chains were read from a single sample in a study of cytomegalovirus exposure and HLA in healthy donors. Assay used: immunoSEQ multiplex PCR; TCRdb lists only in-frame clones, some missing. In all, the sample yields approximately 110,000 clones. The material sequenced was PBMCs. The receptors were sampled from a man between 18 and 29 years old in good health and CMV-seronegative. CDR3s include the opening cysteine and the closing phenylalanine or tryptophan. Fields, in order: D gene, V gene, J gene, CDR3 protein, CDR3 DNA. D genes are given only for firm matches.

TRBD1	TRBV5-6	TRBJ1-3	CASSLGTGLGNTIYF	TGTGCCAGCAGCCTAGGGACAGGGCTTGGAAACACCATATATTTT
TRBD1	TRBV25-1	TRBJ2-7	CASSESRDRVTYEQYF	TGTGCCAGCAGTGAATCCAGGGACAGGGTAACTTACGAGCAGTACTTC
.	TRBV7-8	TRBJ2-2	CASSFRRTVIGGELFF	TGTGCCAGCAGCTTTCGTAGGACTGTGATCGGAGGGGAGCTGTTTTTT
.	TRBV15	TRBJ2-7	CATSRDIEGSYEQYF	TGTGCCACCAGCAGAGATATAGAAGGGAGCTACGAGCAGTACTTC
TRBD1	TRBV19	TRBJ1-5	CASSIGAQGGYQPQHF	TGTGCCAGTAGTATAGGGGCCCAGGGGGGCTATCAGCCCCAGCATTTT
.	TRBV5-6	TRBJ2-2	CASSYPHGTGELFF	TGTGCCAGCAGCTACCCCCACGGCACCGGGGAGCTGTTTTTT
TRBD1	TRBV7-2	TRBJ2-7	CASSTRTGSGSGVYEQYF	TGTGCCAGCAGCACGCGGACAGGGTCGGGTTCTGGCGTGTACGAGCAGTACTTC
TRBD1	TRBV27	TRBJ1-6	CASSLSTRGRNNSPLHF	TGTGCCAGCAGTTTGTCGACAAGGGGGCGGAATAATTCACCCCTCCACTTT
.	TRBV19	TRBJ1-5	CASSMGAGNQPQHF	TGTGCCAGTAGTATGGGGGCTGGCAATCAGCCCCAGCATTTT
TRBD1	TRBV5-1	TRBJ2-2	CASSNRQGNTGELFF	TGCGCCAGCAGCAATAGACAGGGGAACACCGGGGAGCTGTTTTTT
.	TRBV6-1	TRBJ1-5	CASSDLRTDNQPQHF	TGTGCCAGCAGTGATCTAAGGACAGACAATCAGCCCCAGCATTTT
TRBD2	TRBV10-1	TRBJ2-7	CASSDAGEVEQYF	TGCGCCAGCAGTGACGCGGGGGAAGTCGAGCAGTACTTC
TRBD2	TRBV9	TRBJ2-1	CASSVGGLAGAYEQFF	TGTGCCAGCAGCGTAGGCGGGCTAGCGGGAGCCTATGAGCAGTTCTTC
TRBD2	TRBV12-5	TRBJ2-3	CASGLVLTSGRGRTDTQYF	TGTGCTAGTGGTTTGGTCCTGACTAGCGGGAGGGGACGCACAGATACGCAGTATTTT
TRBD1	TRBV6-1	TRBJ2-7	CASSDPTGGYEQYF	TGTGCCAGCAGTGACCCCACAGGGGGCTACGAGCAGTACTTC
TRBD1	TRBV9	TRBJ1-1	CASSPRTGEAFF	TGTGCCAGCAGCCCTCGGACAGGGGAAGCTTTCTTT
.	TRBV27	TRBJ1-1	CASRYRGEVSEAFF	TGTGCCAGCCGGTACCGGGGGGAAGTCTCTGAAGCTTTCTTT
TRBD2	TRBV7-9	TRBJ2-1	CASSPPSGLVRDEQFF	TGTGCCAGCAGCCCACCGTCGGGACTAGTCAGGGATGAGCAGTTCTTC
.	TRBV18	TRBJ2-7	CASSPQTGLARNEQYF	TGTGCCAGCTCACCGCAAACGGGACTCGCAAGGAACGAGCAGTACTTC
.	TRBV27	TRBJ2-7	CASSLRPTGSEQYF	TGTGCCAGCAGTTTGAGGCCCACAGGATCCGAGCAGTACTTC
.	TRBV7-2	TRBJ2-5	CASSRGGGGQWETQYF	TGTGCCAGCAGCCGAGGTGGGGGGGGGCAATGGGAGACCCAGTACTTC
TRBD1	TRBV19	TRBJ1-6	CASSITGTARSPLHF	TGTGCCAGTAGTATTACGGGGACAGCTAGATCACCCCTCCACTTT
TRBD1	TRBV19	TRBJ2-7	CASSVGDRLGEQYF	TGTGCCAGTAGTGTCGGGGACAGGCTAGGAGAGCAGTACTTC
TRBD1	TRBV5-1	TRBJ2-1	CASSPGQDFNEQFF	TGCGCCAGCAGCCCCGGACAGGACTTCAATGAGCAGTTCTTC
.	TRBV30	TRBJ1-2	CAWQGGGYTF	TGTGCCTGGCAAGGGGGAGGCTACACCTTC
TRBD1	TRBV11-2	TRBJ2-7	CATRPGQGYEQYF	TGTGCCACACGTCCGGGACAGGGATACGAGCAGTACTTC
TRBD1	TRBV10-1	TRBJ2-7	CASSEPGTAAYEQYF	TGCGCCAGCAGTGAGCCCGGGACAGCGGCCTACGAGCAGTACTTC